This TCR beta chain was found in a study of T cells in Graves' hyperthyroidism and ophthalmopathy. Findings and limits, study-wide: From stable hyperthyroidism, ophthalmopathy was set apart by a 13 V-J model.

This clonotype was counted at least ten times. Its target is not known. RNA transcripts were the template for amplifying TCR beta CDR3 regions. HTBI primers were used for first-round RT-PCR of the TCR CDR3. MiXCR, applied by TCRdb to the multiplex PCR reads, yields one record per CDR3 protein. The sample holds a few hundred thousand distinct CDR3 sequences; roughly 17% are singletons and the top ten take roughly 18%. From germline, CDR1 is SGHDT and CDR2 YYEEEE. With V trimmed by 0 bases and J by 7 bases, 13 bases remained unmatched. The length of the CDR3 is 17 residues. The chain recombines TRBV5-6 with TRBJ2-1; 7 bases match TRBD2. The receptor comes from a woman younger than 35 with Graves' ophthalmopathy. Sequences were obtained from blood. Written as DNA, the CDR3 is TGTGCCAGCAGCTTGGTTTTTTTGTGGGGGGGAGATAATGAGCAGTTCTTC. Encoded protein: CASSLVFLWGGDNEQFF.